Presented here are 23 T cell receptor beta chains from one specimen sequenced in a study of shared clonotypes between healthy human individuals. Assay: immunoSEQ multiplex PCR; the TCRdb copy retains only in-frame clones and omits some. Of a few million clones in the sample, about 92% are singletons; the top ten hold 0.35% to 0.45%. The sequenced material came from naive CD4+ T cells from PBMCs. Subset specified: CD45RA+ positively selected. The receptors were gathered from a man younger than 35 in good health. Some clones in this sample may be carry-over from other donors' samples.

The chain couples TRBV19 to TRBJ2-2, with D possibly TRBD1 on 6 matching bases. This CDR3 region has 14 residues. Per germline, CDR1 LNHDA and CDR2 SQIVND (reference sequence). Deletions cut 5 bases from V and 5 bases from J, with 12 bases between. CDR3 region: CASSPRRGTGELFF. CDR3 nucleotides: TGTGCCAGTAGTCCCCGCAGGGGTACCGGGGAGCTGTTTTTT.

The J gene is TRBJ2-7, the V gene TRBV7-2; the D is unclear. Trimming took 5 bases from V and 3 from J, leaving 11 bases between them. The CDR3 spans 13 residues. Germline CDR1 and CDR2: SGHTA and FQGNSA. CDR3: CASSEPWNYEQYF. DNA of the CDR3: TGTGCCAGCAGCGAACCTTGGAACTACGAGCAGTACTTC. Together with reference TRBV7-2 and TRBJ2-7, the CDR3 gives the full variable domain: GAGVSQSPSNKVTEKGKDVELRCDPISGHTALYWYRQSLGQGLEFLIYFQGNSAPDKSGLPSDRFSAERTGGSVSTLTIQRTQQEDSAVYLCASSEPWNYEQYFGPGTRLTVT.

CDR3 residues: CTAVGGGFHEQYF. The CDR3 DNA reads TGCACCGCAGTAGGGGGGGGGTTCCACGAGCAGTACTTC. This chain uses TRBV29-1 with TRBJ2-7; TRBD2 is a possible D gene (7 bases). The CDR3 is made up of 13 amino acids. Germline V lookup: CDR1 SQVTM, CDR2 ANQGSEA.

Remarks on this clone: One end of the junction does not line up with germline, which may come from a read error. The chain couples TRBV27 to TRBJ2-3; TRBD2 matches at 14 bases. This CDR3 is built from 17 residues. Germline CDR1 is MNHEY and CDR2 is SMNVEV (reference sequence). CDR3 DNA: TGTGCCAGCAGTCTCCGACTAGCGGGAGGGAGCACCGATACGCAGTATTTT. Translation gives CASSLRLAGGSTDTQYF.

The genes are TRBV28 and TRBJ2-5; the D gene is possibly TRBD2 (5 bases). V shed 3 bases and J shed 5 bases, with 10 bases lying between them. Germline assignment: CDR1 MDHEN and CDR2 SYDVKM. The CDR3 runs to 13 residues. CDR3 DNA: TGTGCCAGCAGTTTCTCGGGGTCGGAGACCCAGTACTTC. Residues: CASSFSGSETQYF.

V is TRBV6-5 and J is TRBJ1-2; 10 bases agree with TRBD1. V was pared by 6 bases and J by 8 bases, with 12 bases of the junction left unmatched. The germline V gene encodes CDR1 MNHEY and CDR2 SVGAGI. The CDR3 consists of 15 residues. The CDR3, as DNA: TGTGCCAGCAGGGAGACAGGGGGCTCGGTCTTCGGCTACACCTTC. Translation gives CASRETGGSVFGYTF.

The V call is TRBV7-3, the J call TRBJ2-3; no firm D call. Germline V gene lookup returns CDR1 SGHTA and CDR2 FQGTGA. The V gene lost 5 bases and the J gene lost 4 bases, with 13 bases spanning the gap. CDR3 length: 14 residues. The CDR3 region is CASSPHPAADTQYF. CDR3 in DNA: TGTGCCAGCAGCCCCCATCCCGCGGCAGATACGCAGTATTTT.

This clone was observed once. The J gene is TRBJ1-5, the V gene TRBV19; D not certain. Between the trimmed V and J ends, which lost 0 bases and 8 bases, there was a span of 8 bases. Germline V gene sequence: CDR1 LNHDA, CDR2 SQIVND (reference sequence). The CDR3 consists of 13 residues. This CDR3 reads CASSIDLVKPQHF. The CDR3 bases are TGTGCCAGTAGTATAGATCTAGTGAAGCCCCAGCATTTT.

The V and J genes are TRBV5-1 and TRBJ2-7; D remains unclear. V lost 2 bases, J lost 3 bases, and 15 bases lay in between. This CDR3 region has 15 residues. Per the germline V gene, CDR1 is SGHRS and CDR2 is YFSETQ. The DNA of the CDR3 is TGCGCCAGCAGCTTCTTGCACGGCGCAGGCTACGAGCAGTACTTC. It codes for CASSFLHGAGYEQYF.

V is TRBV28 and J is TRBJ2-7; D may be TRBD2 (6 bases). With 3 bases removed from V and 2 bases from J, the gap between germline ends came to 11 bases. The CDR3 has 14 amino acids. CDR1 is MDHEN and CDR2 is SYDVKM in the germline V gene. CDR3 in DNA: TGTGCCAGCAGTTTGGGCGGGAATGCCTACGAGCAGTACTTC. Its translation: CASSLGGNAYEQYF.

The chain joins TRBV29-1 to TRBJ2-1, with D perhaps TRBD1 or TRBD2 (5 bases each). Germline V gives CDR1 SQVTM, CDR2 ANQGSEA. V was cut by 7 bases and J by 7 bases, with 20 bases left in between. CDR3 length equals 14 residues. The CDR3 loop is CSASEARGANEQFF. In DNA, the CDR3 is TGCAGCGCTTCTGAGGCTAGGGGAGCGAATGAGCAGTTCTTC.

The CDR3: CASRITQAYSGANVLTF. DNA of the CDR3: TGTGCCAGTAGAATAACGCAAGCATACTCTGGGGCCAACGTCCTGACTTTC. This chain uses TRBV19 with TRBJ2-6, with D unclear. This CDR3 has 17 amino acids. The germline V gene encodes CDR1 LNHDA and CDR2 SQIVND (reference sequence). V dropped 6 bases and J dropped 0 bases, with 15 bases sitting between them. Full variable domain (outside the CDR3, taken from reference TRBV19 and TRBJ2-6): DGGITQSPKYLFRKEGQNVTLSCEQNLNHDAMYWYRQDPGQGLRLIYYSQIVNDFQKGDIAEGYSVSREKKESFPLTVTSAQKNPTAFYLCASRITQAYSGANVLTFGAGSRLTVL.

This chain joins TRBV5-4 and TRBJ1-4, with D maybe TRBD1 (6 bases). V was shortened by 4 bases and J by 8 bases, with 15 bases between the two germline ends. The CDR3 contains 14 residues. The germline V gene encodes CDR1 SGHNT and CDR2 YYREEE (reference sequence). The CDR3 region is CASSPDRLNEKLFF. The CDR3 nucleotides are TGTGCCAGCAGCCCCGACAGGTTGAACGAAAAACTGTTTTTT.

This clone was seen a single time. The chain joins TRBV30 to TRBJ2-1; 8 bases align to TRBD2. This CDR3 is built from 14 residues. Looked up from germline, CDR1 is GTSNPN and CDR2 is SVGIG (reference sequence). V gave up 4 bases and J gave up 9 bases; unmatched junction bases: 11. The CDR3 region has the DNA TGTGCCTGGATTCGCAACCCCGGGGGGGGTGAGCAGTTCTTC. This encodes CAWIRNPGGGEQFF. Complete variable domain (other parts from reference TRBV30 and TRBJ2-1): SQTIHQWPATLVQPVGSPLSLECTVEGTSNPNLYWYRQAAGRGLQLLFYSVGIGQISSEVPQNLSASRPQDRQFILSSKKLLLSDSGFYLCAWIRNPGGGEQFFGPGTRLTVL.

The genes are TRBV2 and TRBJ2-1; 7 bases line up with TRBD2. V lost 10 bases to trimming and J lost 9 bases; unmatched junction nucleotides: 12. The CDR3 is 13 amino acids. Germline-derived CDR1 and CDR2 are SNHLY and FYNNEI. CDR3 in amino acids: CANQQGGSVEQFF. The CDR3 DNA is TGTGCCAACCAGCAGGGCGGGAGTGTTGAGCAGTTCTTC.

The rearrangement links TRBV2 to TRBJ2-5; D possibly corresponds to TRBD1 (7 bases). V was pared by 8 bases and J by 3 bases, with 13 bases between. Germline CDR1 reads SNHLY; CDR2 reads FYNNEI. The CDR3 totals 13 residues. The CDR3 bases are TGTGCCAGCCTGCGGGACAGAGAAGAGACCCAGTACTTC. Encoded protein: CASLRDREETQYF.

J is TRBJ2-5 and V is TRBV2; 9 bases fit TRBD1. V lost 6 bases to trimming and J lost 5 bases; unmatched junction nucleotides: 13. This CDR3 has 16 residues. Germline V CDR1 and CDR2: SNHLY, FYNNEI. The CDR3, as DNA: TGTGCCAGCAGAAGAAGGTCCGGGACAGGGAAGGAGACCCAGTACTTC. Protein product: CASRRRSGTGKETQYF.

This clone came up once. This chain links TRBV27 with TRBJ2-5, with TRBD2 matching 11 bases. Germline values: CDR1 MNHEY, CDR2 SMNVEV (reference sequence). CDR3 length equals 18 residues. J gave up 6 bases and V 5 bases, and 17 bases lay outside the gene matches. The CDR3 reads CASSPPLKLAGVVKTQYF. Written as DNA, the CDR3 is TGTGCCAGCAGTCCACCCCTCAAACTAGCGGGAGTGGTAAAGACCCAGTACTTC.

The chain has TRBV12-5 and TRBJ2-6, with D maybe TRBD1 (6 bases). Trimming removed 5 bases from V and 6 bases from J, with 14 bases in between. Germline V gives CDR1 LGHNT, CDR2 FRNRAP. This CDR3 spans 15 amino acids. CDR3 DNA: TGTGCTAGTGGTGACCCGGCAGGGGAGGCCAACGTCCTGACTTTC. This encodes CASGDPAGEANVLTF. Full variable domain (missing parts from reference TRBV12-5 and TRBJ2-6): DARVTQTPRHKVTEMGQEVTMRCQPILGHNTVFWYRQTMMQGLELLAYFRNRAPLDDSGMPKDRFSAEMPDATLATLKIQPSEPRDSAVYFCASGDPAGEANVLTFGAGSRLTVL.

The chain joins TRBV28 to TRBJ2-2; a possible D gene is TRBD1 (6 bases). CDR1 MDHEN and CDR2 SYDVKM come from the germline V gene. The CDR3 has 19 amino acids. Trimming took 2 bases from V and 17 from J, leaving 36 bases between them. CDR3 bases: TGTGCCAGCAGTTTACCCCGGGCAGGGGCTGGGGCGAGTAATCCCAGTTCTTTTTTT. As protein: CASSLPRAGAGASNPSSFF.

V usage is TRBV7-3 and J usage is TRBJ2-5; 8 bases align to TRBD1. CDR3 size: 12 residues. Germline trimming cut 2 bases from V and 11 bases from J; bases unmatched to any gene: 4. Germline V gene sequence: CDR1 SGHTA, CDR2 FQGTGA. The CDR3 spells CASSLERDRQYF. CDR3 bases: TGTGCCAGCAGCTTAGAAAGGGACAGGCAGTACTTC.

Regarding this clone: Other DNA sequences from this sample encode an identical CDR3 as well. V gene TRBV6-5 combines with J gene TRBJ1-3, with 7 bases lining up with TRBD1. The germline CDR1 and CDR2 sequences are MNHEY and SVGAGI. This CDR3 is 15 amino acids long. V was clipped by 5 bases and J by 0 bases; unmatched bases: 4. The CDR3, as DNA: TGTGCCAGCAGTCGACAGGGTCTCTCTGGAAACACCATATATTTT. Residues: CASSRQGLSGNTIYF.

This rearrangement joins TRBV7-9 to TRBJ1-2; D gene uncertain. This CDR3 has 13 amino acids. CDR1 and CDR2 from the germline V gene are SEHNR and FQNEAQ (reference sequence). V gave up 7 bases and J gave up 8 bases, with 17 bases separating them. The CDR3 nucleotides read TGTGCCAGCACCCTATCTCAGGCCCAGGGCTACACCTTC. Residues: CASTLSQAQGYTF.